Following are 4 T cell receptor beta chains from one sample sequenced in a study of regulatory T cells in long-lasting Graves disease. According to the study, TCR beta libraries were built with iRepertoire HTBI primers and CDR3-region Arm-PCR. TCRdb recomputed calls from the multiplex PCR reads with MiXCR, one row per CDR3 protein. The profile shows some 370,000 distinct CDR3 sequences, roughly 20% of them singletons. Time point denoted: persistent/refractory GD, antithyroid drugs over 5 years with positive TRAb. The TCR library used RNA extracted from PBMCs. Source: peripheral blood mononuclear cells (PBMCs), taken when the disease was refractory, from a patient treated with antithyroid drugs. All receptors come from a female donor with Graves disease.

This clonotype was seen once. The V gene is TRBV6-2 or TRBV6-3, the J gene TRBJ2-6, with a weak D call TRBD1 (6 bases). The CDR3 covers 17 residues. The germline V and J ends were trimmed by 0 bases and 2 bases, with 11 bases remaining between them. Germline values: CDR1 MNHEY, CDR2 SVGEGT. The CDR3 DNA follows: TGTGCCAGCAGTTACTCGACCCCAGGGGCTGGGGCCAACGTCCTGACTTTC. Protein product: CASSYSTPGAGANVLTF.

The CDR3 spells CASSLSSGRPFYEQYF. The CDR3 DNA is TGTGCCAGCAGTTTAAGTAGCGGGAGGCCTTTCTACGAGCAGTACTTC. The chain recombines TRBV27 with TRBJ2-7; the match to TRBD2 covers 10 bases. In germline, CDR1 is MNHEY, CDR2 SMNVEV (reference sequence). The J segment lost 3 bases and the V segment lost 2 bases, leaving 7 bases of the junction unmatched. The CDR3 has 16 residues.

Only a few counts were recorded for this clonotype. CDR3 bases: TGTGCCAGTAGTACTGAGTTAGACCCCGTGGATACGCAGTATTTT. As protein: CASSTELDPVDTQYF. J is TRBJ2-3 and V is TRBV19; D remains unclear. This CDR3 has 15 amino acids. From germline, CDR1 is LNHDA and CDR2 SQIVND (reference sequence). The V and J ends lost 4 bases and 6 bases respectively, with 17 bases between them. The complete variable domain, with remaining parts taken from reference TRBV19 and TRBJ2-3, reads DGGITQSPKYLFRKEGQNVTLSCEQNLNHDAMYWYRQDPGQGLRLIYYSQIVNDFQKGDIAEGYSVSREKKESFPLTVTSAQKNPTAFYLCASSTELDPVDTQYFGPGTRLTVL.

As concerns this clonotype: A much larger clone sits a single nucleotide away, making a read error possible. This chain connects TRBV28 to TRBJ1-5; no clear D gene. Germline V gene lookup returns CDR1 MDHEN and CDR2 SYDVKM. The CDR3 contains 16 residues. The CDR3 loop reads CATSLLRRLSNRPQHF. The CDR3 nucleotides are TGTGCCACCTCCCTATTACGCCGGCTTAGCAATCGGCCCCAGCATTTT.